A single sample is the source of the 12 T cell receptor beta chains below, sequenced in a study of cytomegalovirus exposure and HLA in healthy donors (dated by TCRdb to 2015 to 2018). Receptor amplification or capture employed the immunoSEQ multiplex PCR assay. For the multiplex PCR, a mixture combining 60 forward primers for TCR Vbeta segments and 13 reverse primers for TCR Jbeta segments was used. Drawn from immuneACCESS, this table holds only the in-frame rearrangements with V and J called that TCRdb kept. Clones are partly lost; checked studies trace under half to an unresolved V gene and leave the rest unexplained. In this sample the table shows approximately 120,000 clones, approximately 80% of which occur a single time. The leading ten clones occupy 2% to 3% of the sample. The sample was PBMCs. The receptors come from a female donor in good health and CMV-seronegative.

J is TRBJ1-5 and V is TRBV6-1; D uncertain. The V and J ends lost 3 bases and 6 bases respectively, with 6 bases between them. CDR1 is MNHNS and CDR2 is SASEGT in the germline V gene. The CDR3 is 12 amino acids. The CDR3 DNA is TGTGCCAGCAGTGAGCGGGGTCAGCCCCAGCATTTT. Translation gives CASSERGQPQHF.

The V call is TRBV25-1, the J call TRBJ2-5; TRBD1 might be the D (5 bases). CDR3 length equals 13 residues. Deletions cut 4 bases from V and 1 base from J, with 7 bases between. Looked up from germline, CDR1 is MGHDK and CDR2 is SYGVNS. CDR3 sequence: CASSGQGQETQYF. As DNA, the CDR3 is TGTGCCAGCAGTGGTCAGGGCCAAGAGACCCAGTACTTC.

V and J are TRBV9 and TRBJ2-3, with a weak D call TRBD2 (6 bases). Trimming removed 0 bases from V and 4 bases from J, with 12 bases in between. Per the germline V gene, CDR1 is SGDLS and CDR2 is YYNGEE. This CDR3 has 15 amino acids. CDR3 DNA: TGTGCCAGCAGCGTAGCGGGAGCGACCCCAGATACGCAGTATTTT. This translates into CASSVAGATPDTQYF. The entire variable domain, with the rest obtained from reference TRBV9 and TRBJ2-3, is as follows: DSGVTQTPKHLITATGQRVTLRCSPRSGDLSVYWYQQSLDQGLQFLIQYYNGEERAKGNILERFSAQQFPDLHSELNLSSLELGDSALYFCASSVAGATPDTQYFGPGTRLTVL.

This chain joins TRBV7-9 and TRBJ1-1; D is perhaps TRBD1 (6 bases). The CDR3 loop spans 17 amino acids. V was cut by 0 bases and J by 2 bases, with 16 bases left in between. CDR1 and CDR2 from the germline V gene are SEHNR and FQNEAQ (reference sequence). The CDR3 protein is CASSLARLQGSNTEAFF. In nucleotides, the CDR3 is TGTGCCAGCAGCTTAGCGAGACTACAGGGCTCAAACACTGAAGCTTTCTTT.

The chain joins TRBV6-5 to TRBJ1-1; D gene ambiguous. Per germline, CDR1 MNHEY and CDR2 SVGAGI. Trimming took off 8 bases at V and 8 bases at J, with 18 bases between the two ends. CDR3 length: 13 amino acids. The CDR3 protein is CASGSPRVFEAFF. DNA for the CDR3: TGTGCCAGCGGCTCTCCCCGTGTGTTCGAAGCTTTCTTT.

This clone was counted only a few times. The chain links TRBV9 to TRBJ2-5; 9 bases agree with TRBD2. CDR3 size: 15 residues. V was clipped by 0 bases and J by 4 bases; unmatched bases: 4. Germline assignment: CDR1 SGDLS and CDR2 YYNGEE. In nucleotides, the CDR3 is TGTGCCAGCAGCGTAGGCGGGGGGGCCCGAGAGACCCAGTACTTC. As protein: CASSVGGGARETQYF. Full variable domain (outside the CDR3, taken from reference TRBV9 and TRBJ2-5): DSGVTQTPKHLITATGQRVTLRCSPRSGDLSVYWYQQSLDQGLQFLIQYYNGEERAKGNILERFSAQQFPDLHSELNLSSLELGDSALYFCASSVGGGARETQYFGPGTRLLVL.

The chain is built from TRBV6-5 and TRBJ1-6, with TRBD1 matching 7 bases. V trimming: 6 bases; J trimming: 10 bases; junction bases outside the gene matches: 12. The CDR3 is 15 residues long. Germline CDR1 is MNHEY and CDR2 is SVGAGI. CDR3 nucleotides: TGTGCCAGCAGCCAAGGGGACAGTTTAAGATCACCCCTCCACTTT. Its protein is CASSQGDSLRSPLHF.

This clone was detected a few times. This chain connects TRBV5-1 to TRBJ1-1; 7 bases match TRBD1. The CDR3 has 16 amino acids. The V gene end was trimmed by 0 bases and the J gene end by 4 bases; junction bases not matched to a gene: 9. Germline CDR1 is SGHRS and CDR2 is YFSETQ. CDR3 in amino acids: CASSLASGTAATEAFF. CDR3 nucleotide sequence: TGCGCCAGCAGCTTGGCCTCCGGGACAGCCGCCACTGAAGCTTTCTTT.

This chain connects TRBV6-5 to TRBJ1-1; a possible D gene is TRBD1 (5 bases). This CDR3 contains 14 residues. V lost 10 bases and J lost 4, with 19 bases in between. CDR1 is MNHEY and CDR2 is SVGAGI in the germline V gene. CDR3 sequence reads: CATQREAGGTEAFF. In nucleotides, the CDR3 is TGTGCCACCCAGCGGGAGGCCGGGGGCACTGAAGCTTTCTTT.

This clone was seen once. The chain uses TRBV7-8 and TRBJ1-2; perhaps TRBD1 as D (6 bases). V was cut by 1 base and J by 8 bases, with 17 bases left in between. CDR3 length: 15 amino acids. In germline, CDR1 is SGHVS, CDR2 FQNEAQ. DNA for the CDR3: TGTGCCAGCAGCTTAGAATACAGGGATTCGTCCGGCTACACCTTC. Its protein product is CASSLEYRDSSGYTF.

This chain joins TRBV7-3 and TRBJ1-4, with 7 bases aligning to TRBD1. Germline CDR1 reads SGHTA; CDR2 reads FQGTGA. The CDR3 length is 17 residues. The J segment lost 2 bases and the V segment lost 2 bases, leaving 8 bases of the junction unmatched. DNA for the CDR3: TGTGCCAGCAGCTTAGCCCTCAGGGACAGCACTAATGAAAAACTGTTTTTT. Amino acid sequence: CASSLALRDSTNEKLFF.

The chain joins TRBV6-6 to TRBJ2-3; 9 positions match TRBD2. The junction had 7 bases not matched to a gene; V was cut back by 5 bases and J by 4 bases. The germline gives CDR1 MNHNY, CDR2 SVGAGI (reference sequence). The CDR3 is 15 residues long. As DNA, the CDR3 is TGTGCCAGCAGTATCGCTAGCGGGGTCTCAGATACGCAGTATTTT. Protein sequence: CASSIASGVSDTQYF.